This passage covers 28 T cell receptor beta chains from one sample sequenced in a study of T cell responses to AZD1222 COVID-19 vaccine. Generated by immunoSEQ multiplex PCR, the TCRdb table keeps only in-frame clones and is missing some. The sample records about 54,000 clones, 89% being singletons. This specimen was peripheral blood, taken 28 days after the second AZD1222 dose. These receptors all come from an adult who received the AZD1222 COVID-19 vaccine.

This chain joins TRBV7-9 and TRBJ1-1, with 11 bases identical to TRBD1. Germline lookup yields CDR1 SEHNR and CDR2 FQNEAQ (reference sequence). The CDR3 contains 14 residues. V shed 1 base, J shed 8 bases, and the junction held 3 bases outside the gene matches. CDR3 amino acids: CASSLEGQGVEAFF. CDR3 nucleotide sequence: TGTGCCAGCAGCTTAGAGGGACAGGGGGTAGAAGCTTTCTTT.

The rearrangement uses TRBV18 and TRBJ1-5; no clear D. The germline V and J ends were trimmed by 2 bases and 6 bases, with 17 bases remaining between them. This CDR3 contains 16 residues. The germline gives CDR1 KGHSH, CDR2 LQKENI. CDR3 coding DNA: TGTGCCAGCTCACCATCCCCGCCCGGTGTTCGTCAGCCCCAGCATTTT. It is translated as CASSPSPPGVRQPQHF.

The V call is TRBV5-5, the J call TRBJ2-1; 8 positions match TRBD1. V dropped 4 bases and J dropped 3; count of bases not matched to a gene: 3. This CDR3 spans 14 amino acids. Germline V CDR1 and CDR2: SGHKS, YYEKEE (reference sequence). The chain's CDR3 is CASSKQGDYNEQFF. The CDR3 nucleotides are TGTGCCAGCAGCAAACAGGGGGACTACAATGAGCAGTTCTTC.

V and J are TRBV30 and TRBJ2-7, with D uncertain. The CDR3 runs to 13 residues. Looked up from germline, CDR1 is GTSNPN and CDR2 is SVGIG (reference sequence). The germline V and J ends were trimmed by 8 bases and 1 base, with 15 bases remaining between them. The CDR3 region has the DNA TGTGCCCAGAAAAGGGATGGATCCTACGAGCAGTACTTC. The encoded protein is CAQKRDGSYEQYF.

Worth noting for this clone: Other nucleotide sequences in the sample specify the same CDR3. CDR3 loop: CASSLGQSNQPQHF. The DNA for the CDR3 is TGTGCCAGCAGCTTGGGGCAGAGCAATCAGCCCCAGCATTTT. The J gene is TRBJ1-5, the V gene TRBV5-6, with D uncertain. The V gene's germline CDR1 is SGHDT and CDR2 YYEEEE. The CDR3 runs 14 residues. Trimming removed 0 bases at V and 1 base at J, with 5 bases between.

The chain has TRBV5-1 and TRBJ2-7; D unclear. V gave up 0 bases and J gave up 2 bases, with 12 bases separating them. Germline values: CDR1 SGHRS, CDR2 YFSETQ. The CDR3 is made up of 15 amino acids. This CDR3 is CASSLEAPTPYEQYF. As DNA, the CDR3 is TGCGCCAGCAGCTTGGAAGCCCCTACACCCTACGAGCAGTACTTC. The full variable domain, rest sourced from reference TRBV5-1 and TRBJ2-7, is KAGVTQTPRYLIKTRGQQVTLSCSPISGHRSVSWYQQTPGQGLQFLFEYFSETQRNKGNFPGRFSGRQFSNSRSEMNVSTLELGDSALYLCASSLEAPTPYEQYFGPGTRLTVT.

This rearrangement joins TRBV24-1 to TRBJ2-1; D gene ambiguous. Trimming cost V 1 base and J 9 bases, with 18 bases left between them. The CDR3 length is 16 residues. Germline loops: CDR1 KGHDR, CDR2 SFDVKD. This chain's CDR3 is CATSDFPREVGSEQFF. The CDR3 nucleotides read TGTGCCACCAGTGATTTCCCTCGCGAGGTGGGAAGTGAGCAGTTCTTC.

The genes are TRBV7-9 and TRBJ2-5, with D perhaps given as TRBD1 or TRBD2 (5 bases each). Germline CDR1 is SEHNR and CDR2 is FQNEAQ (reference sequence). The V end lost 1 base, the J end lost 0 bases, and 12 bases lay between the germline ends. The CDR3 spans 16 residues. Here the CDR3 reads CASSLEGTLDQETQYF. In DNA form, the CDR3 reads TGTGCCAGCAGCTTAGAGGGGACCCTCGACCAAGAGACCCAGTACTTC.

This chain's CDR3 is CATGTWIDGYTF. In DNA form, the CDR3 reads TGTGCCACCGGTACTTGGATTGACGGCTACACCTTC. The J gene is TRBJ1-2, the V gene TRBV19; D is unclear. CDR3 size: 12 residues. V was trimmed by 10 bases and J by 8 bases, leaving 17 bases between them. CDR1 and CDR2 (germline): LNHDA, SQIVND (reference sequence).

The V gene is TRBV6-2 or TRBV6-3, the J gene TRBJ1-6; 7 positions agree with TRBD1. The V gene end was trimmed by 0 bases and the J gene end by 16 bases; junction bases not matched to a gene: 6. CDR1 is MNHEY, CDR2 SVGEGT, per germline. The CDR3 sequence is 13 residues long. The chain's CDR3 is CASSYSRDRSLHF. CDR3 in DNA: TGTGCCAGCAGTTACTCCCGGGACAGAAGTCTCCACTTT.

The chain couples TRBV5-4 to TRBJ1-2; 10 bases match TRBD1. There are 16 residues in the CDR3. Per the germline V gene, CDR1 is SGHNT and CDR2 is YYREEE (reference sequence). J was trimmed by 2 bases and V by 3 bases; bases with no gene match: 7. The CDR3 nucleotides read TGTGCCAGCAGCTCCCCAGGGACAGGGGAAAACTATGGCTACACCTTC. Protein product: CASSSPGTGENYGYTF.

V usage is TRBV24-1 and J usage is TRBJ1-4; D possibly corresponds to TRBD1 (6 bases). Trimming removed 3 bases from V and 8 bases from J, with 18 bases in between. The CDR3 has 16 amino acids. CDR1 KGHDR and CDR2 SFDVKD come from the germline V gene. Here the CDR3 reads CATSDRDGGGLEKLFF. Here the CDR3 DNA reads TGTGCCACCAGTGATCGGGACGGCGGGGGCTTGGAAAAACTGTTTTTT.

V gene TRBV9 combines with J gene TRBJ2-1; 14 bases align to TRBD2. The CDR3 extends over 20 amino acids. Germline CDR1 and CDR2: SGDLS and YYNGEE. After removal of 4 bases from V and 2 bases from J, the junction contained 14 bases not matched to a gene. Here the CDR3 DNA reads TGTGCCAGCAGCACCGGGGAAGGGACTAGCGGGAGAGGGGCCTACAATGAGCAGTTCTTC. Translated, it gives CASSTGEGTSGRGAYNEQFF.

This clone was recorded a few times. The rearrangement links TRBV7-8 to TRBJ1-5; maybe TRBD1 (5 bases). The CDR3 totals 15 residues. CDR1 SGHVS and CDR2 FQNEAQ come from the germline V gene. V lost 5 bases and J 5 bases, leaving 16 bases between the germline ends. The CDR3 is CASSVQTGIYQPQHF. CDR3 in DNA: TGTGCCAGCAGCGTACAAACAGGAATTTATCAGCCCCAGCATTTT. The full variable domain, rest sourced from reference TRBV7-8 and TRBJ1-5, is GAGVSQSPRYKVAKRGQDVALRCDPISGHVSLFWYQQALGQGPEFLTYFQNEAQLDKSGLPSDRFFAERPEGSVSTLKIQRTQQEDSAVYLCASSVQTGIYQPQHFGDGTRLSIL.

This clone was counted only a few times. The V gene is TRBV19, the J gene TRBJ2-2; the match to TRBD1 covers 8 bases. V gave up 5 bases and J gave up 4 bases; unmatched junction bases: 6. The CDR3 spans 15 residues. Looked up from germline, CDR1 is LNHDA and CDR2 is SQIVND (reference sequence). CDR3 bases: TGTGCCAGTAGTTCGCGGACAGGGCTCACCGGGGAGCTGTTTTTT. Protein sequence: CASSSRTGLTGELFF.

The chain employs TRBV7-2 and TRBJ2-1; TRBD2 agrees at 7 bases. The CDR3 consists of 16 residues. The J segment lost 3 bases and the V segment lost 4 bases, leaving 9 bases of the junction unmatched. Germline V CDR1 and CDR2: SGHTA, FQGNSA. The CDR3 spells CASSSTAGRGYNEQFF. The CDR3 DNA is TGTGCCAGCAGCTCAACGGCGGGGAGGGGCTACAATGAGCAGTTCTTC.

The genes are TRBV6-5 and TRBJ2-7; 14 bases fit TRBD2. The trim removed 8 bases at V and 7 bases at J, leaving 10 bases unmatched. CDR3 size: 15 residues. CDR1 is MNHEY and CDR2 is SVGAGI in the germline V gene. The CDR3 region is CASLRRTSGRHEQYF. CDR3 coding DNA: TGTGCCAGCCTGCGCAGGACTAGCGGGAGGCATGAGCAGTACTTC.

V gene TRBV19 combines with J gene TRBJ2-3, with 16 bases lining up with TRBD2. Germline V CDR1 and CDR2: LNHDA, SQIVND (reference sequence). Trimming cost V 8 bases and J 4 bases; bases outside gene matches: 12. The CDR3 sequence is 18 residues long. The CDR3 reads CASARTGLAGGPSDTQYF. In DNA, the CDR3 is TGTGCCAGTGCCCGTACGGGACTAGCGGGAGGGCCATCAGATACGCAGTATTTT. The variable domain in full, completed from reference TRBV19 and TRBJ2-3, reads DGGITQSPKYLFRKEGQNVTLSCEQNLNHDAMYWYRQDPGQGLRLIYYSQIVNDFQKGDIAEGYSVSREKKESFPLTVTSAQKNPTAFYLCASARTGLAGGPSDTQYFGPGTRLTVL.

The CDR3 spells CASSLAGSGELFF. The CDR3 DNA is TGTGCCAGCAGTCTAGCGGGATCCGGGGAGCTGTTTTTT. This chain uses TRBV7-9 with TRBJ2-2, with 9 bases that match TRBD2. The J segment lost 6 bases and the V segment lost 6 bases, leaving 2 bases of the junction unmatched. Germline V gene lookup returns CDR1 SEHNR and CDR2 FQNEAQ (reference sequence). The CDR3 totals 13 residues.

V and J are TRBV18 and TRBJ2-3; perhaps TRBD1 as D (6 bases). Germline values: CDR1 KGHSH, CDR2 LQKENI. The CDR3 has 16 amino acids. Trimming removed 0 bases from V and 2 bases from J, with 12 bases in between. DNA for the CDR3: TGTGCCAGCTCACCACCCCAGGGGTCATTCACAGATACGCAGTATTTT. Encoded protein: CASSPPQGSFTDTQYF.

V and J are TRBV11-3 and TRBJ1-1; the D is unclear. This CDR3 has 13 residues. V lost 0 bases, J lost 0 bases, and 2 bases lay in between. Per germline, CDR1 SGHNT and CDR2 YENEEA. DNA for the CDR3: TGTGCCAGCAGCTTAGAGGTGAACACTGAAGCTTTCTTT. The encoded protein is CASSLEVNTEAFF.

The chain has TRBV5-6 and TRBJ1-4; the D is unclear. V was trimmed by 2 bases and J by 1 base, leaving 6 bases between them. The CDR3 has 14 amino acids. CDR1 SGHDT and CDR2 YYEEEE come from the germline V gene. This CDR3 is CASSFMLTNEKLFF. CDR3 coding DNA: TGTGCCAGCAGCTTTATGCTAACTAATGAAAAACTGTTTTTT. The variable domain in full, completed from reference TRBV5-6 and TRBJ1-4, reads DAGVTQSPTHLIKTRGQQVTLRCSPKSGHDTVSWYQQALGQGPQFIFQYYEEEERQRGNFPDRFSGHQFPNYSSELNVNALLLGDSALYLCASSFMLTNEKLFFGSGTQLSVL.

The chain combines TRBV12-3 or TRBV12-4 with TRBJ1-5; weak D call: TRBD1 (6 bases). Trimming took off 6 bases at V and 5 bases at J, with 11 bases between the two ends. CDR3 size: 13 residues. In DNA form, the CDR3 reads TGTGCCAGCAGCAACAGGGAGGATCAGCCCCAGCATTTT. Translating it yields CASSNREDQPQHF.

This clone occurred a few times. This rearrangement joins TRBV2 to TRBJ2-5; TRBD1 might be the D (6 bases). The CDR3 contains 15 residues. Looked up from germline, CDR1 is SNHLY and CDR2 is FYNNEI. The V and J ends lost 4 bases and 4 bases respectively, with 16 bases between them. CDR3 sequence (DNA): TGTGCCAGCAGTGGGATACGAAGGGGGTTAGAGACCCAGTACTTC. Amino acids: CASSGIRRGLETQYF.

The chain recombines TRBV5-6 with TRBJ1-2; D possibly corresponds to TRBD1 (5 bases). The CDR3 covers 14 residues. Trimming stripped 1 base from V and 8 bases from J, with 15 bases between. Germline V gene lookup returns CDR1 SGHDT and CDR2 YYEEEE. CDR3: CASSLWEGTEGYTF. As DNA, the CDR3 is TGTGCCAGCAGCTTGTGGGAGGGGACGGAGGGCTACACCTTC.

The genes are TRBV11-2 and TRBJ2-5, with 14 nucleotides matching TRBD2. The CDR3 is 16 amino acids. Germline V lookup: CDR1 SGHAT, CDR2 FQNNGV. The V and J ends lost 5 bases and 4 bases, in that order; junction bases with no gene match: 6. CDR3 in DNA: TGTGCCAGCAGCGCCAGACTAGCGGGAGGGGGAGAGACCCAGTACTTC. Amino acid sequence: CASSARLAGGGETQYF.

The chain carries TRBV12-5 and TRBJ1-1; D not certain. V was cut by 3 bases and J by 1 base, with 9 bases left in between. Germline CDR1 reads LGHNT; CDR2 reads FRNRAP. The CDR3 is 14 amino acids. CDR3 sequence (DNA): TGTGCTAGTGGTTTTGCCCCGGGGAACACTGAAGCTTTCTTT. Amino acids: CASGFAPGNTEAFF.

CDR3 region: CASRRGGANQPQHF. For the CDR3, the DNA is TGTGCCAGCAGGAGAGGGGGGGCCAATCAGCCCCAGCATTTT. This chain links TRBV6-5 with TRBJ1-5; D perhaps matches TRBD1 (6 bases). The CDR3 covers 14 residues. V was clipped by 6 bases and J by 3 bases, with 12 bases between them. Germline CDR1 reads MNHEY; CDR2 reads SVGAGI.